The 23 T cell receptor beta chains below all came from one sample that was sequenced in a study of CD8+CD57+ T cells in acquired aplastic anemia (dated by TCRdb to 2016 to 2019). Instrument on record: Illumina HiSeq 2000. TCR beta VDJ combination and CDR3 sequence profiling used genomic DNA as the template. TCRdb redid the processing of the public reads, applying fastp at Q25 and MiXCR, and retained in-frame beta chains. Rows with a matching CDR3 protein are joined into one entry that keeps the most common DNA and genes. This sample lists 150,000 to 200,000 distinct CDR3 sequences; roughly 64% were detected once. The ten largest clonotypes hold 35% to 55% of the sample. The sequenced material came from sorted CD4+, CD8+, or CD8+CD57+ T cells (not recorded which) from PBMCs. These receptors were obtained from a human donor with severe aplastic anemia or a healthy control (not recorded which).

The rearrangement joins TRBV20-1 to TRBJ2-3; the match to TRBD1 covers 7 bases. V was clipped by 0 bases and J by 2 bases; unmatched bases: 5. Germline V gives CDR1 DFQATT, CDR2 SNEGSKA (reference sequence). This CDR3 is 15 amino acids long. The CDR3 sequence is CSAREMGQPTDTQYF. In DNA form, the CDR3 reads TGCAGTGCTAGAGAAATGGGACAGCCCACAGATACGCAGTATTTT.

The V and J genes are TRBV9 and TRBJ1-2, with D tentatively TRBD1 (5 bases). Germline CDR1 reads SGDLS; CDR2 reads YYNGEE. This CDR3 is built from 12 residues. V lost 4 bases, J lost 3 bases, and 7 bases lay in between. CDR3 loop: CASSRDYYGYTF. In DNA, the CDR3 is TGTGCCAGCAGCCGGGACTACTATGGCTACACCTTC.

In DNA form, the CDR3 reads TGTGCCAGCAGCCAGAGGACAGGGACAGGCAATGAGCAGTTCTTC. Translated, it gives CASSQRTGTGNEQFF. The gene calls are TRBV7-9 and TRBJ2-1; 8 nucleotides line up with TRBD1. Per the germline V gene, CDR1 is SEHNR and CDR2 is FQNEAQ (reference sequence). This CDR3 region has 15 residues. V gave up 5 bases and J gave up 6 bases; unmatched junction bases: 9.

V is TRBV29-1 and J is TRBJ2-7, with 10 bases identical to TRBD2. CDR3 length: 15 amino acids. The V gene's germline CDR1 is SQVTM and CDR2 ANQGSEA. V was pared by 1 base and J by 3 bases, with 6 bases of the junction left unmatched. The CDR3: CSVEGTSGGVYEQYF. CDR3 sequence (DNA): TGCAGCGTTGAAGGGACTAGCGGTGGAGTCTACGAGCAGTACTTC.

This clonotype was counted many times. The rearrangement links TRBV11-2 to TRBJ2-2; TRBD2 agrees at 8 bases. The germline V gene encodes CDR1 SGHAT and CDR2 FQNNGV. The CDR3 is 16 residues long. V shed 3 bases, J shed 8 bases, and the junction held 11 bases outside the gene matches. CDR3 coding DNA: TGTGCCAGCAGCTTCACCCCGGGACTAGGATTAGGGGAGCTGTTTTTT. Its translation: CASSFTPGLGLGELFF.

This clonotype has more than one count but fewer than ten. Compared with germline, one end of the junction differs, possibly owing to a read error. This rearrangement joins TRBV19 to TRBJ1-1; the D gene is possibly TRBD1 (5 bases). CDR1 is LNHDA and CDR2 is SQIVND in the germline V gene (reference sequence). This CDR3 is 14 amino acids long. The CDR3 DNA follows: TGTGCCAGTAGAATAGGGGCAGGGTGGACTGAAGCTTTCTTT. It codes for CASRIGAGWTEAFF.

This chain joins TRBV7-9 and TRBJ2-1, with TRBD1 matching 10 bases. Germline values: CDR1 SEHNR, CDR2 FQNEAQ (reference sequence). With V trimmed by 1 base and J by 12 bases, 9 bases remained unmatched. The CDR3 has 15 amino acids. CDR3 sequence: CASSLVGDRGRGQFF. The CDR3 DNA reads TGTGCCAGCAGCTTAGTGGGGGACAGGGGCCGTGGGCAGTTCTTC.

Note on this clonotype: Likely a read error: the CDR3 ends without its conserved phenylalanine or tryptophan. The chain combines TRBV7-2 with TRBJ2-7, with unresolved D. This CDR3 spans 14 amino acids. Germline assignment: CDR1 SGHTA and CDR2 FQGNSA. In DNA, the CDR3 is TGTGCCACCAGCACCGGGCCTCCCTCCTGCGAGCAGTACTTA. It translates to CATSTGPPSCEQYL.

The chain employs TRBV10-3 and TRBJ2-3; 8 bases fit TRBD2. This CDR3 region has 16 residues. From germline, CDR1 is ENHRY and CDR2 SYGVKD. Trimming removed 4 bases from V and 0 bases from J; junction bases left unmatched: 6. In nucleotides, the CDR3 is TGTGCCATCAGTGGATTAGCGGGGTCTAGCACAGATACGCAGTATTTT. Its protein product is CAISGLAGSSTDTQYF.

This clonotype was seen just once. Here the CDR3 reads CASSYEQGSVYEQYF. For the CDR3, the DNA is TGTGCCAGCAGTTACGAGCAGGGTAGTGTCTACGAGCAGTACTTC. The V call is TRBV6-5, the J call TRBJ2-7, with a possible D match to TRBD1 (5 bases). The V and J ends lost 2 bases and 3 bases respectively, with 14 bases between them. CDR1 is MNHEY and CDR2 is SVGAGI in the germline V gene. This CDR3 is 15 amino acids long.

This clonotype was seen more than once but under ten times. The chain recombines TRBV7-3 with TRBJ2-3; 9 bases are shared with TRBD2. This CDR3 has 16 amino acids. Germline CDR1 is SGHTA and CDR2 is FQGTGA. The V and J ends lost 5 bases and 0 bases, in that order; junction bases with no gene match: 6. CDR3 bases: TGTGCCAGCAGCCGCGGACTAGCGACAAGCACAGATACGCAGTATTTT. Its protein is CASSRGLATSTDTQYF.

The V and J genes are TRBV2 and TRBJ1-6, with TRBD1 matching 9 bases. This CDR3 is 15 amino acids long. V lost 2 bases and J lost 10; bases outside the gene matches: 6. CDR1 and CDR2 from the germline V gene are SNHLY and FYNNEI. In DNA, the CDR3 is TGTGCCAGCAGTGAAATGGGACAGGGTGACTCACCCCTCCACTTT. Translation gives CASSEMGQGDSPLHF.

The CDR3 sequence: CASSLGSRTTEAFF. The CDR3 coding sequence is TGTGCCAGCAGCTTAGGCAGTAGGACCACTGAAGCTTTCTTT. J is TRBJ1-1 and V is TRBV7-8; D not certain. V shed 1 base and J shed 4 bases, with 10 bases lying between them. The CDR3 length is 14 residues. Germline lookup yields CDR1 SGHVS and CDR2 FQNEAQ.

This clonotype was seen many times. The chain carries TRBV12-3 or TRBV12-4 and TRBJ2-2; D is perhaps TRBD2 (6 bases). This CDR3 contains 13 residues. The V end was cut by 3 bases, the J end by 5 bases, with 7 bases between. The CDR3 here is CASSFGGTGELFF. Here the CDR3 DNA reads TGTGCCAGCAGTTTCGGGGGTACCGGGGAGCTGTTTTTT.

This clonotype was found once. The chain uses TRBV9 and TRBJ1-5; 8 positions agree with TRBD1. Germline V gene data show CDR1 as SGDLS and CDR2 as YYNGEE. The ends lost 4 bases at V and 0 bases at J; junction bases unmatched: 21. The CDR3 consists of 21 residues. As DNA, the CDR3 is TGTGCCAGCAGCCGAGGCGGTGGACAGGGCCACAACGCATATAGCAATCAGCCCCAGCATTTT. The encoded protein is CASSRGGGQGHNAYSNQPQHF.

V usage is TRBV7-8 and J usage is TRBJ1-5; D is uncertain. The CDR3 is 12 amino acids. Between the trimmed V and J ends, which lost 4 bases and 3 bases, there was a span of 4 bases. Germline V gene data show CDR1 as SGHVS and CDR2 as FQNEAQ. CDR3 nucleotides: TGTGCCAGCAGCTCGAACAATCAGCCCCAGCATTTT. Amino acid sequence: CASSSNNQPQHF.

The rearrangement uses TRBV5-1 and TRBJ1-2; D unclear. The CDR3 length is 14 residues. CDR1 SGHRS and CDR2 YFSETQ come from the germline V gene. Trimming cost V 0 bases and J 8 bases, with 14 bases left between them. The CDR3 coding sequence is TGCGCCAGCAGCTTGGGGACTGGCGGTACGGGCTACACCTTC. Encoded protein: CASSLGTGGTGYTF. Full variable domain (remainder filled in from reference TRBV5-1 and TRBJ1-2): KAGVTQTPRYLIKTRGQQVTLSCSPISGHRSVSWYQQTPGQGLQFLFEYFSETQRNKGNFPGRFSGRQFSNSRSEMNVSTLELGDSALYLCASSLGTGGTGYTFGSGTRLTVV.

The J gene is TRBJ1-5, the V gene TRBV6-1; D may be TRBD1 (5 bases). Trimming cost V 3 bases and J 6 bases, with 6 bases left between them. CDR1 is MNHNS, CDR2 SASEGT, per germline. The CDR3 has 12 residues. CDR3: CASSDRAQPQHF. The CDR3 DNA sequence: TGTGCCAGCAGTGACAGGGCTCAGCCCCAGCATTTT.

This clonotype was counted a few times. The genes are TRBV20-1 and TRBJ2-7; TRBD1 matches 7 bases. V trimming: 3 bases; J trimming: 2 bases; junction bases outside the gene matches: 4. The germline V gene has CDR1 DFQATT and CDR2 SNEGSKA (reference sequence). The CDR3 contains 13 residues. The CDR3 sequence is CSARAGTAYEQYF. The CDR3 DNA follows: TGCAGTGCTAGGGCCGGGACAGCCTACGAGCAGTACTTC.

V gene TRBV18 combines with J gene TRBJ1-1, with D unclear. Per the germline V gene, CDR1 is KGHSH and CDR2 is LQKENI. V dropped 3 bases and J dropped 0 bases, with 17 bases sitting between them. This CDR3 is 17 amino acids long. This CDR3 is CASSPLGRTSLNTEAFF. The CDR3 DNA reads TGTGCCAGCTCACCCCTGGGCCGCACATCGTTGAACACTGAAGCTTTCTTT. The full variable domain, with the rest looked up from reference TRBV18 and TRBJ1-1, is NAGVMQNPRHLVRRRGQEARLRCSPMKGHSHVYWYRQLPEEGLKFMVYLQKENIIDESGMPKERFSAEFPKEGPSILRIQQVVRGDSAAYFCASSPLGRTSLNTEAFFGQGTRLTVV.

V and J are TRBV20-1 and TRBJ2-7; 8 bases are shared with TRBD1. Germline-derived CDR1 and CDR2 are DFQATT and SNEGSKA (reference sequence). The CDR3 extends over 13 amino acids. Trimming cost V 5 bases and J 6 bases; bases outside gene matches: 9. CDR3 bases: TGCAGTGCTGAAAGGACAGGGTTGGTCGAGCAGTACTTC. Its protein is CSAERTGLVEQYF.

The chain joins TRBV10-3 to TRBJ1-5; D gene ambiguous. Germline-derived CDR1 and CDR2 are ENHRY and SYGVKD. V lost 3 bases and J lost 0, with 6 bases in between. The CDR3 covers 14 residues. CDR3 sequence (DNA): TGTGCCATCAGTGACAGCTATAGCAATCAGCCCCAGCATTTT. This translates into CAISDSYSNQPQHF.

The chain combines TRBV3-1 with TRBJ2-5; 10 bases are a match to TRBD2. The CDR3 is made up of 14 amino acids. The germline V gene encodes CDR1 LGHDT and CDR2 YNNKEL (reference sequence). V was pared by 7 bases and J by 5 bases, with 7 bases of the junction left unmatched. This CDR3 is CASKSGRAYETQYF. In nucleotides, the CDR3 is TGTGCCAGCAAAAGCGGGAGGGCCTACGAGACCCAGTACTTC.